A single sample is the source of the 7 T cell receptor beta chains below, sequenced in a study of identical twins. In TCRdb, the 5' RACE reads were re-called with MiXCR into one record per CDR3 protein. The table lists about 530,000 distinct CDR3 sequences, 20% to 25% of them singletons. These data were also reused for a study on yellow fever vaccine responses in identical twins.

Sequencing was done on a sample of CD4+ T cells sorted from blood. The receptors shown here come from a young woman in good health.

This clonotype was seen more than once but under ten times. V is TRBV12-3 or TRBV12-4 and J is TRBJ2-2; D possibly corresponds to TRBD1 (5 bases). This CDR3 contains 12 residues. The V end was cut by 7 bases, the J end by 6 bases, with 9 bases between. DNA for the CDR3: TGTGCCAGCATGAAGGGGCCCGGGGAGCTGTTTTTT. It specifies CASMKGPGELFF.

Only a few counts were recorded for this clonotype. The rearrangement joins TRBV20-1 to TRBJ1-2, with 8 nucleotides matching TRBD1. This CDR3 spans 14 amino acids. CDR1 and CDR2 (germline): DFQATT, SNEGSKA (reference sequence). The V and J ends lost 0 bases and 4 bases, in that order; junction bases with no gene match: 4. Here the CDR3 reads CSAREQTGGYGYTF. The CDR3 DNA follows: TGCAGTGCTAGAGAACAAACAGGGGGCTATGGCTACACCTTC.

The J gene is TRBJ2-6, the V gene TRBV5-6, with D uncertain. CDR1 and CDR2 from the germline V gene are SGHDT and YYEEEE. The CDR3 has 18 residues. Trimming pared 5 bases from V and 0 bases from J, leaving 18 bases between. Written as DNA, the CDR3 is TGTGCCAGCAGTATAACTTTGGGCGGATTCTCTGGGGCCAACGTCCTGACTTTC. Protein: CASSITLGGFSGANVLTF. Together with reference TRBV5-6 and TRBJ2-6, the CDR3 gives the full variable domain: DAGVTQSPTHLIKTRGQQVTLRCSPKSGHDTVSWYQQALGQGPQFIFQYYEEEERQRGNFPDRFSGHQFPNYSSELNVNALLLGDSALYLCASSITLGGFSGANVLTFGAGSRLTVL.

This clonotype was recorded a few times. V is TRBV2 and J is TRBJ2-1; either TRBD1 or TRBD2 may supply D (5 bases each). The V and J ends lost 4 bases and 10 bases respectively, with 8 bases between them. The CDR3 is made up of 11 amino acids. From germline, CDR1 is SNHLY and CDR2 FYNNEI. CDR3 in DNA: TGTGCCAGCAGTGGAGGGACCGAGCAGTTCTTC. It encodes CASSGGTEQFF.

This sequence joins TRBV20-1 and TRBJ2-1; D is possibly TRBD2 (5 bases). This CDR3 comprises 11 residues. V dropped 7 bases and J dropped 7 bases, with 11 bases sitting between them. Germline CDR1 and CDR2: DFQATT and SNEGSKA (reference sequence). CDR3 DNA sequence: TGCAGTGTCGGGAAGAGGAATGAGCAGTTCTTC. It specifies CSVGKRNEQFF.

This rearrangement joins TRBV20-1 to TRBJ1-1; D gene uncertain. Germline CDR1 and CDR2: DFQATT and SNEGSKA (reference sequence). The CDR3 is 12 residues long. V was cut by 4 bases and J by 3 bases, with 9 bases left in between. CDR3 protein: CSANPGDTEAFF. CDR3 DNA sequence: TGCAGTGCTAACCCGGGTGACACTGAAGCTTTCTTT.

J is TRBJ2-7 and V is TRBV20-1; tentatively, D is TRBD2 (6 bases). Trimming shortened V by 6 bases and J by 4 bases, and 19 bases separated the two germline ends. Germline CDR1 and CDR2: DFQATT and SNEGSKA (reference sequence). This CDR3 is 14 amino acids long. The CDR3 here is CSASRGVFGYEQYV. CDR3 DNA sequence: TGCAGTGCCTCCCGCGGGGTTTTCGGATACGAGCAGTACGTC.